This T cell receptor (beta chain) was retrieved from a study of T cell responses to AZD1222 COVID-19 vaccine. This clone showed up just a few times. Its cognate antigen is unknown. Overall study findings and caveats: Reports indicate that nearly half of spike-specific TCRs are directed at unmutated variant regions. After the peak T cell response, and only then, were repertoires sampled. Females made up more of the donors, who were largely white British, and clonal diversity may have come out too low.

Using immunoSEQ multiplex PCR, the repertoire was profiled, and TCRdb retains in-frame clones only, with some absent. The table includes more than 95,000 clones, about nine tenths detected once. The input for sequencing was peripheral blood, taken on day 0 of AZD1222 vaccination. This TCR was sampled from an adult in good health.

The CDR3 loop reads CASSFRDVMNTEAFF. DNA of the CDR3: TGTGCCAGCAGCTTCCGGGACGTTATGAACACTGAAGCTTTCTTT. This chain links TRBV7-9 with TRBJ1-1, with D tentatively TRBD1 (5 bases). The CDR3 covers 15 residues. The V gene lost 3 bases and the J gene lost 0 bases, with 11 bases spanning the gap. The germline gives CDR1 SEHNR, CDR2 FQNEAQ (reference sequence). Drawing the rest from reference TRBV7-9 and TRBJ1-1, the complete variable domain is DTGVSQNPRHKITKRGQNVTFRCDPISEHNRLYWYRQTLGQGPEFLTYFQNEAQLEKSRLLSDRFSAERPKGSFSTLEIQRTEQGDSAMYLCASSFRDVMNTEAFFGQGTRLTVV.